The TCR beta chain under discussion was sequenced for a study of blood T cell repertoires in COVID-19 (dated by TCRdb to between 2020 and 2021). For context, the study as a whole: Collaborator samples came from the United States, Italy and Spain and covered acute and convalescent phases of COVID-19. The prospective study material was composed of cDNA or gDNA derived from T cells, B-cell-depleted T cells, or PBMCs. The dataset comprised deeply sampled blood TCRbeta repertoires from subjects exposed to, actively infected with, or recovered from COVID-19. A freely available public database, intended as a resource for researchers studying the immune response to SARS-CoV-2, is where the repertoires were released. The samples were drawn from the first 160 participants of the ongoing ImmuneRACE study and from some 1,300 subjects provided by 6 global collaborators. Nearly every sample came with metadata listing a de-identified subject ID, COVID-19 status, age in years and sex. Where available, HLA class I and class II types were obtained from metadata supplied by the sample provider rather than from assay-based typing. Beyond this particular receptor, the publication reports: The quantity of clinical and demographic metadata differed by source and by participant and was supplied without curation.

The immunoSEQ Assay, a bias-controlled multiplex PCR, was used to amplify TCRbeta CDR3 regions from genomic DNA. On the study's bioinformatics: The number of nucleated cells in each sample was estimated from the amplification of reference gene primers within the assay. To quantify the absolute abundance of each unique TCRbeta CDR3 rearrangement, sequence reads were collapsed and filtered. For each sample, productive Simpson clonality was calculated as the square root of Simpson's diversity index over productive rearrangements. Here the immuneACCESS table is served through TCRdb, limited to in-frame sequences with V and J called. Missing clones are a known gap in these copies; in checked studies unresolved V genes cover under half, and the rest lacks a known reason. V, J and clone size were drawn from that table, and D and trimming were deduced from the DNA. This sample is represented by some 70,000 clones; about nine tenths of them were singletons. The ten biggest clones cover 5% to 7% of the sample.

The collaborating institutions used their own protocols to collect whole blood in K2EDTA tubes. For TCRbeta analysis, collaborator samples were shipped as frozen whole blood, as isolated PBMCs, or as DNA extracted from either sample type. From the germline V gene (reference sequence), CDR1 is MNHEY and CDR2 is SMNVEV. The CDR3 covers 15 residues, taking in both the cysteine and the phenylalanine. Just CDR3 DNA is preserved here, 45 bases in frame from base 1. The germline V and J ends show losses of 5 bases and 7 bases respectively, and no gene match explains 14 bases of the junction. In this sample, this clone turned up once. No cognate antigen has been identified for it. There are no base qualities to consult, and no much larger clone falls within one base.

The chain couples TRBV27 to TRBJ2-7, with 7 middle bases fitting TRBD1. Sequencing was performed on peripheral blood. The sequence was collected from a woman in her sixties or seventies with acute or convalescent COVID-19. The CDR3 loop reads CASSDWGQGVGEQYF. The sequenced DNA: TGTGCCAGCAGTGATTGGGGGCAGGGGGTGGGAGAGCAGTACTTC.